This T cell receptor (beta chain) was sequenced during a study of T cell clones after liver transplantation. Looking at the study overall: Post-transplant blood was tracked for graft-donor-reactive T cell clones identified in a pre-transplant mixed lymphocyte reaction. Study-level findings and limits: A larger donor-reactive than third-party decline suggested partial antigen-specific deletion.

Profiling relied on immunoSEQ multiplex PCR, and the TCRdb table lists in-frame clones only, not all of them. The sample holds around 100,000 clones, roughly 80% seen once. A remark on this clone: What it binds is not known.

The sequenced sample was CD4+ T cells from blood, obtained before liver transplant. The receptor's source is a human donor who received a liver transplant.

The CDR3: CASSLNTYEQYF. The CDR3 nucleotides are TGTGCCAGCAGCTTAAACACCTACGAGCAGTACTTC. The V and J genes are TRBV7-3 and TRBJ2-7; D remains ambiguous. The CDR3 covers 12 residues. CDR1 SGHTA and CDR2 FQGTGA come from the germline V gene. Trimming left V 1 base short and J 2 bases short, with 3 bases between. The full variable domain, rest sourced from reference TRBV7-3 and TRBJ2-7, is GAGVSQTPSNKVTEKGKYVELRCDPISGHTALYWYRQSLGQGPEFLIYFQGTGAADDSGLPNDRFFAVRPEGSVSTLKIQRTERGDSAVYLCASSLNTYEQYFGPGTRLTVT.